This entry lists 32 T cell receptor beta chains sequenced from one sample in a study of blood T cell repertoires in COVID-19. Clones were sequenced by immunoSEQ multiplex PCR, and TCRdb holds only the in-frame ones, with some missing. The sample consists of 75,000 to 100,000 clones, approximately 84% of them appearing once. Sequenced: peripheral blood. Source of these receptors: a woman aged 80 or older with acute or convalescent COVID-19.

This clone was observed once. The chain couples TRBV9 to TRBJ2-1; the match to TRBD2 covers 14 bases. The junction had 15 bases not matched to a gene; V was cut back by 4 bases and J by 0 bases. The CDR3 totals 21 residues. Germline V gene data show CDR1 as SGDLS and CDR2 as YYNGEE. CDR3 nucleotides: TGTGCCAGCAGCCCCCGCGGTGGGACTAGCGGGGGCCTGAGCTCCTACAATGAGCAGTTCTTC. Translating gives CASSPRGGTSGGLSSYNEQFF.

This clone was found a few times. The chain joins TRBV7-9 to TRBJ1-2, with 7 bases that match TRBD1. This CDR3 spans 15 amino acids. The V and J ends lost 1 base and 8 bases, in that order; junction bases with no gene match: 10. The germline CDR1 and CDR2 sequences are SEHNR and FQNEAQ (reference sequence). CDR3 sequence reads: CASSLGAGGGLGYTF. DNA for the CDR3: TGTGCCAGCAGCTTAGGGGCAGGAGGGGGCCTCGGCTACACCTTC. The full variable domain, with the rest looked up from reference TRBV7-9 and TRBJ1-2, is DTGVSQNPRHKITKRGQNVTFRCDPISEHNRLYWYRQTLGQGPEFLTYFQNEAQLEKSRLLSDRFSAERPKGSFSTLEIQRTEQGDSAMYLCASSLGAGGGLGYTFGSGTRLTVV.

The chain joins TRBV28 to TRBJ1-5; 11 bases align to TRBD1. CDR3 length: 17 amino acids. Germline V gene data show CDR1 as MDHEN and CDR2 as SYDVKM. V trimming: 10 bases; J trimming: 0 bases; junction bases outside the gene matches: 11. CDR3 in amino acids: CAMGGQGGRYSNQPQHF. As DNA, the CDR3 is TGTGCCATGGGGGGACAGGGGGGAAGATATAGCAATCAGCCCCAGCATTTT. Based on the CDR3 plus reference TRBV28 and TRBJ1-5, the full variable domain is DVKVTQSSRYLVKRTGEKVFLECVQDMDHENMFWYRQDPGLGLRLIYFSYDVKMKEKGDIPEGYSVSREKKERFSLILESASTNQTSMYLCAMGGQGGRYSNQPQHFGDGTRLSIL.

The chain joins TRBV5-1 to TRBJ2-3; 9 nucleotides match TRBD2. Germline V lookup: CDR1 SGHRS, CDR2 YFSETQ. J lost 2 bases, V lost 2 bases, and 6 bases had no gene match. The CDR3 consists of 16 residues. CDR3 sequence reads: CASSFRSGGTTDTQYF. The CDR3 DNA reads TGCGCCAGCAGCTTCCGGAGCGGGGGGACCACAGATACGCAGTATTTT.

This clone was seen more than once but under ten times. The gene calls are TRBV28 and TRBJ2-4; possible D gene TRBD2, 5 bases. Germline V lookup: CDR1 MDHEN, CDR2 SYDVKM. The CDR3 consists of 13 residues. Trimming pared 1 base from V and 9 bases from J, leaving 10 bases between. The CDR3 bases are TGTGCCAGCAGTTTATACGCCCGGGGCATTCAGTACTTC. Translating it yields CASSLYARGIQYF.

This chain links TRBV10-3 with TRBJ1-4; D gene uncertain. V was pared by 2 bases and J by 8 bases, with 9 bases between. Germline lookup yields CDR1 ENHRY and CDR2 SYGVKD. CDR3 size: 13 residues. The CDR3 loop is CAISEDLREKLFF. The CDR3 DNA is TGTGCCATCAGTGAGGATTTGAGGGAAAAACTGTTTTTT.

The chain uses TRBV6-6 and TRBJ2-5; 8 bases align to TRBD2. The CDR3 loop spans 15 amino acids. Per germline, CDR1 MNHNY and CDR2 SVGAGI (reference sequence). The V gene end was trimmed by 3 bases and the J gene end by 1 base; junction bases not matched to a gene: 4. The CDR3 coding sequence is TGTGCCAGCAGTTATGGTCGGGGGGGCCAAGAGACCCAGTACTTC. Residues: CASSYGRGGQETQYF.

This clone was seen just once. The chain links TRBV6-2 or TRBV6-3 to TRBJ1-2; the match to TRBD1 covers 7 bases. V dropped 5 bases and J dropped 7; count of bases not matched to a gene: 7. The V gene's germline CDR1 is MNHEY and CDR2 SVGEGT. The CDR3 length is 13 residues. The CDR3 DNA reads as TGTGCCAGCAGTGACAGGGATCGGCGTGGCTACACCTTC. Amino acid sequence: CASSDRDRRGYTF.

This rearrangement joins TRBV18 to TRBJ2-3; 10 bases line up with TRBD2. The V and J ends lost 3 bases and 0 bases, in that order; junction bases with no gene match: 3. This CDR3 comprises 16 residues. Germline CDR1 KGHSH, CDR2 LQKENI. CDR3 residues: CASSPVAGGSTDTQYF. In DNA form, the CDR3 reads TGTGCCAGCTCACCCGTAGCGGGGGGTAGCACAGATACGCAGTATTTT.

Written as DNA, the CDR3 is TGTGCCAGCAGCTTAGGAGGGACACGGGGTTCACCCCTCCACTTT. The encoded protein is CASSLGGTRGSPLHF. V is TRBV7-6 and J is TRBJ1-6; perhaps TRBD1 as D (6 bases). The CDR3 is 15 residues long. Germline CDR1 is SGHVS and CDR2 is FNYEAQ. The V and J ends lost 1 base and 9 bases respectively, with 13 bases between them.

The chain couples TRBV9 to TRBJ2-7; possibly TRBD1 for D (6 bases). The CDR3 runs to 14 residues. Germline assignment: CDR1 SGDLS and CDR2 YYNGEE. Trimming removed 4 bases at V and 0 bases at J, with 11 bases between. The chain's CDR3 is CASSLGTSSYEQYF. CDR3 in DNA: TGTGCCAGCAGCCTTGGGACATCCTCCTACGAGCAGTACTTC.

Concerning this clone itself: The same CDR3 arises from other DNA sequences in this sample as well. The rearrangement uses TRBV7-2 and TRBJ1-5; D is unclear. The CDR3 spans 12 residues. V lost 1 base to trimming and J lost 9 bases, with 7 bases between them. In germline, CDR1 is SGHTA, CDR2 FQGNSA. The CDR3 here is CASSLGGGPQHF. In DNA form, the CDR3 reads TGTGCCAGCAGCTTAGGGGGAGGGCCCCAGCATTTT. Variable domain in full (rest from reference TRBV7-2 and TRBJ1-5): GAGVSQSPSNKVTEKGKDVELRCDPISGHTALYWYRQSLGQGLEFLIYFQGNSAPDKSGLPSDRFSAERTGGSVSTLTIQRTQQEDSAVYLCASSLGGGPQHFGDGTRLSIL.

The chain joins TRBV5-1 to TRBJ2-3, with 7 bases aligning to TRBD1. Germline-derived CDR1 and CDR2 are SGHRS and YFSETQ. This CDR3 is 15 amino acids long. J gave up 2 bases and V 4 bases, and 7 bases lay outside the gene matches. This chain's CDR3 is CASSPWTGFTDTQYF. CDR3 DNA: TGCGCCAGCAGCCCATGGACAGGATTCACAGATACGCAGTATTTT.

V is TRBV19 and J is TRBJ1-5; tentative D call: TRBD1 (5 bases). V was pared by 7 bases and J by 3 bases, with 10 bases between. This CDR3 region has 13 residues. Per the germline V gene, CDR1 is LNHDA and CDR2 is SQIVND (reference sequence). CDR3 loop: CASKGPFNQPQHF. CDR3 bases: TGTGCCAGTAAGGGGCCCTTCAATCAGCCCCAGCATTTT.

The chain carries TRBV3-1 (or the pseudogene TRBV3-2) and TRBJ2-1, with a tentative D call TRBD1 (6 bases). This CDR3 region has 12 residues. Germline lookup yields CDR1 LGHDT and CDR2 YNNKEL (reference sequence). Trimming removed 4 bases at V and 10 bases at J, with 11 bases between. CDR3 in DNA: TGTGCCAGCAGCCTCCTCGGGACAGAGCAGTTCTTC. Translation: CASSLLGTEQFF.

This rearrangement joins TRBV19 to TRBJ2-7; no definite D call. Trimming pared 7 bases from V and 3 bases from J, leaving 10 bases between. Per germline, CDR1 LNHDA and CDR2 SQIVND (reference sequence). There are 12 residues in the CDR3. The DNA for the CDR3 is TGTGCCAGTATGGGCCCGGACTACGAGCAGTACTTC. It codes for CASMGPDYEQYF.

This chain uses TRBV5-1 with TRBJ1-2; the D gene is possibly TRBD1 (5 bases). Germline values: CDR1 SGHRS, CDR2 YFSETQ. The germline V and J ends were trimmed by 0 bases and 0 bases, with 9 bases remaining between them. This CDR3 has 15 amino acids. CDR3 sequence: CASSLAWDSNYGYTF. The CDR3 DNA follows: TGCGCCAGCAGCTTGGCGTGGGACTCTAACTATGGCTACACCTTC.

The chain uses TRBV5-6 and TRBJ2-7; D gene uncertain. From germline, CDR1 is SGHDT and CDR2 YYEEEE. The CDR3 is made up of 12 amino acids. Deletions cut 2 bases from V and 2 bases from J, with 5 bases between. This CDR3 reads CASSLDTYEQYV. DNA for the CDR3: TGTGCCAGCAGCTTAGACACCTACGAGCAGTACGTC.

This chain links TRBV10-1 with TRBJ1-2; maybe TRBD1 (6 bases). V was cut by 4 bases and J by 2 bases, with 20 bases left in between. CDR3 size: 17 residues. Germline lookup yields CDR1 WNHNN and CDR2 SYGVQD (reference sequence). CDR3 protein: CASSVYNRAGVNYGYTF. In DNA form, the CDR3 reads TGCGCCAGCAGTGTATACAATAGGGCAGGGGTAAACTATGGCTACACCTTC.

The chain uses TRBV3-1 (or the pseudogene TRBV3-2) and TRBJ2-3; the D is unclear. CDR3 length equals 17 residues. Trimming cost V 2 bases and J 3 bases, with 18 bases left between them. Germline V gene sequence: CDR1 LGHDT, CDR2 YNNKEL (reference sequence). CDR3: CASSQIKHPQATDTQYF. The CDR3 coding sequence is TGTGCCAGCAGCCAAATTAAGCACCCTCAAGCAACAGATACGCAGTATTTT.

This clone was counted a few times. The DNA of the CDR3 is TGTGCCAGCAGTTTGGTGGGACAGGGAGTAGGGGAGACCCAGTACTTC. Its protein is CASSLVGQGVGETQYF. This chain connects TRBV28 to TRBJ2-5; 9 positions match TRBD1. CDR1 and CDR2 (germline): MDHEN, SYDVKM. The CDR3 runs 16 residues. Trimming took 3 bases from V and 5 from J; bases not matched to a gene: 10.

CDR3 nucleotides: TGCGCCAGCAGCTTACCAGGGACAACGGGGAGGAACACTGAAGCTTTCTTT. It is translated as CASSLPGTTGRNTEAFF. The chain uses TRBV5-1 and TRBJ1-1, with D possibly matching TRBD1 (6 bases). The CDR3 is 17 residues long. The germline gives CDR1 SGHRS, CDR2 YFSETQ. Trimming pared 2 bases from V and 1 base from J, leaving 18 bases between.

V gene TRBV7-2 combines with J gene TRBJ1-1; no clear D gene. Germline V gene lookup returns CDR1 SGHTA and CDR2 FQGNSA. The CDR3 covers 14 residues. Trimming removed 2 bases from V and 0 bases from J, with 7 bases in between. The CDR3 sequence: CASSLQEMNTEAFF. The DNA of the CDR3 is TGTGCCAGCAGCTTACAGGAAATGAACACTGAAGCTTTCTTT.

The V and J genes are TRBV4-3 and TRBJ1-5, with TRBD1 matching 11 bases. This CDR3 has 18 residues. CDR1 is LGHNA, CDR2 YSLEER, per germline. V lost 0 bases, J lost 4 bases, and 8 bases stayed unmatched. The CDR3 sequence: CASSQDRTGGSGNQPQHF. In DNA, the CDR3 is TGCGCCAGCAGCCAAGATCGGACAGGGGGCTCTGGGAATCAGCCCCAGCATTTT.

In regard to this clone: In the same sample, other DNA sequences code for this CDR3. The rearrangement links TRBV27 to TRBJ1-1, with a weak D call TRBD1 (5 bases). V was pared by 0 bases and J by 5 bases, with 7 bases between. Germline CDR1 and CDR2: MNHEY and SMNVEV (reference sequence). The CDR3 spans 13 residues. The CDR3 DNA follows: TGTGCCAGCAGTTTATCGGGGGGAACTGAAGCTTTCTTT. This codes for CASSLSGGTEAFF.

The rearrangement links TRBV15 to TRBJ1-6; 12 bases agree with TRBD1. Germline loops: CDR1 LNHNV, CDR2 YYDKDF (reference sequence). V shed 1 base, J shed 7 bases, and the junction held 5 bases outside the gene matches. This CDR3 comprises 17 residues. CDR3 region: CATSRGEGQGANSPLHF. The DNA for the CDR3 is TGTGCCACCAGCAGAGGGGAGGGACAGGGGGCGAATTCACCCCTCCACTTT.

The sample holds a few counts of this clone. The V and J genes are TRBV4-3 and TRBJ2-2; D not resolved. Germline V gene lookup returns CDR1 LGHNA and CDR2 YSLEER. Trimming removed 1 base at V and 4 bases at J, with 7 bases between. The CDR3 runs to 14 residues. The CDR3: CASSQGFRTGELFF. Written as DNA, the CDR3 is TGCGCCAGCAGCCAAGGTTTCCGCACCGGGGAGCTGTTTTTT.

V is TRBV5-4 and J is TRBJ1-4; 10 bases are shared with TRBD1. This CDR3 comprises 16 residues. Trimming at V came to 0 bases and at J to 11 bases, leaving 10 bases not matched to a gene. Germline V gene lookup returns CDR1 SGHNT and CDR2 YYREEE (reference sequence). In DNA form, the CDR3 reads TGTGCCAGCAGCTTGGGAGGACAGGGGGACAGGGATAAACTGTTTTTT. Protein product: CASSLGGQGDRDKLFF. The full variable domain, rest sourced from reference TRBV5-4 and TRBJ1-4, is ETGVTQSPTHLIKTRGQQVTLRCSSQSGHNTVSWYQQALGQGPQFIFQYYREEENGRGNFPPRFSGLQFPNYSSELNVNALELDDSALYLCASSLGGQGDRDKLFFGSGTQLSVL.

This clone was observed once. The V call is TRBV3-1 (or the pseudogene TRBV3-2), the J call TRBJ2-5, with D perhaps TRBD1 (6 bases). Germline lookup yields CDR1 LGHDT and CDR2 YNNKEL (reference sequence). Trimming removed 1 base at V and 4 bases at J, with 13 bases between. The CDR3 spans 15 residues. The CDR3 loop is CASSQGVRGGETQYF. CDR3 DNA: TGTGCCAGCAGCCAAGGAGTCAGGGGTGGAGAGACCCAGTACTTC.

CDR3 loop: CASSLAGATNEKLFF. The CDR3 DNA is TGTGCCAGCAGTTTAGCCGGAGCAACTAATGAAAAACTGTTTTTT. The chain carries TRBV28 and TRBJ1-4; D is uncertain. Germline assignment: CDR1 MDHEN and CDR2 SYDVKM. CDR3 length: 15 amino acids. Deletions cut 2 bases from V and 0 bases from J, with 7 bases between. The full variable domain, rest sourced from reference TRBV28 and TRBJ1-4, is DVKVTQSSRYLVKRTGEKVFLECVQDMDHENMFWYRQDPGLGLRLIYFSYDVKMKEKGDIPEGYSVSREKKERFSLILESASTNQTSMYLCASSLAGATNEKLFFGSGTQLSVL.

The CDR3: CASRRNDRGRSNQPQHF. CDR3 nucleotides: TGTGCCAGCAGACGAAATGACAGGGGACGGAGCAATCAGCCCCAGCATTTT. The chain employs TRBV6-6 and TRBJ1-5; 8 nucleotides align to TRBD1. The length of the CDR3 is 17 residues. Germline V gives CDR1 MNHNY, CDR2 SVGAGI (reference sequence). Losses at the gene ends were 6 bases for V and 1 base for J; bases not matched to a gene: 11.

The chain recombines TRBV5-1 with TRBJ1-1; D is undetermined. V lost 4 bases, J lost 3 bases, and 4 bases lay in between. This CDR3 is 11 amino acids long. Germline CDR1 reads SGHRS; CDR2 reads YFSETQ. DNA of the CDR3: TGCGCCAGCAGCGTAGACACTGAAGCTTTCTTT. Protein product: CASSVDTEAFF.